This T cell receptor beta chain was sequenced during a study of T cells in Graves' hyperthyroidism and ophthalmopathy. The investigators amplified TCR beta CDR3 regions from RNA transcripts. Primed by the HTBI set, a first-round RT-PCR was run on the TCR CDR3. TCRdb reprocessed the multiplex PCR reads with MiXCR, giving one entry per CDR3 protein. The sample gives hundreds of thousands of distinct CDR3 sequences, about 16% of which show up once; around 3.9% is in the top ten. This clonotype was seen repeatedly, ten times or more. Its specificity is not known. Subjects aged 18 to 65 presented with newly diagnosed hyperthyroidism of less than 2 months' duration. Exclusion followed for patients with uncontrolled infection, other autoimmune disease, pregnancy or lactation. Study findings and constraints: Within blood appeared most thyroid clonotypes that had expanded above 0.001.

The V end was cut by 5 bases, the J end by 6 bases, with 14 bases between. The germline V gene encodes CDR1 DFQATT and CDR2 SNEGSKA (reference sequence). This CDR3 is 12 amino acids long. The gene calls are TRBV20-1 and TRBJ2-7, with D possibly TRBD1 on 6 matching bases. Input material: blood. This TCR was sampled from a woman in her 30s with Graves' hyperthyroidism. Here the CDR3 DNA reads TGCAGTGCTCTACAGGGTTGGGGCGAGCAGTACTTC. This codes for CSALQGWGEQYF.